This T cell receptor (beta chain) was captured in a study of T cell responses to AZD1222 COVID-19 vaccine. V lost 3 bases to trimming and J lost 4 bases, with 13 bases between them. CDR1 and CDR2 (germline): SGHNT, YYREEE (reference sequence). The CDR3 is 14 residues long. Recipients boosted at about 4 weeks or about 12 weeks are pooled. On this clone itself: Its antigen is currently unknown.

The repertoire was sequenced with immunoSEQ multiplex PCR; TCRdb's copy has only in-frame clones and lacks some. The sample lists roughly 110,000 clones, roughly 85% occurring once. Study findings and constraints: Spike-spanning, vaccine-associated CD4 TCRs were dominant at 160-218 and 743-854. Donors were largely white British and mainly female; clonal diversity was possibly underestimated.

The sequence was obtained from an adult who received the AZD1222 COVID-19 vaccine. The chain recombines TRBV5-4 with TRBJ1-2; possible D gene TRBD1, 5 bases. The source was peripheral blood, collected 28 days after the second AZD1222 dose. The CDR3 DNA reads TGTGCCAGCAGCTCCTCCCAGGGATCCTATGGCTACACCTTC. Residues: CASSSSQGSYGYTF.